The T cell receptor (beta chain) under discussion was sequenced for a study of blood T cell repertoires in COVID-19. Study in general: COVID-19 samples, acute and convalescent, were from the United States, Italy and Spain.

Only in-frame clones appear in the TCRdb table, and some are missing; sequencing was by immunoSEQ multiplex PCR. This table has roughly 330,000 clones, approximately 87% appearing once. The V segment lost 7 bases and the J segment 2 bases; nucleotides outside the gene matches: 12. This CDR3 has 15 residues. CDR1 is GTSNPN and CDR2 is SVGIG in the germline V gene (reference sequence). This TCR came from a woman between 50 and 59 years old with active or convalescent COVID-19. The chain employs TRBV30 and TRBJ2-5; 8 bases map to TRBD1. Sequencing was done on a sample of peripheral blood. CDR3 nucleotides: TGTGCCTATGGACAGGGAGAGGGGAGGCAAGAGACCCAGTACTTC. It translates to CAYGQGEGRQETQYF.